The 8 T cell receptor beta chains reported below all come from one sample, sequenced in a study of a mutant IDH1 vaccine in newly diagnosed glioma. As for time point: week 35, safety follow-up. What each vaccine dose contained was 300 ug of mutant IDH1 20-mer peptide, accompanied by topical imiquimod. Clones were read by immunoSEQ multiplex PCR, and TCRdb kept only the in-frame ones, dropping some. Among tens of thousands of clones, under 90% were seen once, and the ten largest hold about 4.2%. The antigens for these receptors are not known. This specimen was PBMCs, taken from a glioma patient whose treatment included an IDH1 peptide vaccine. These receptors were collected from a young man with glioma.

This chain connects TRBV6-1 to TRBJ2-1, with D possibly TRBD2 on 6 matching bases. V lost 6 bases and J 0 bases, leaving 12 bases between the germline ends. CDR3 length: 15 residues. Germline CDR1 reads MNHNS; CDR2 reads SASEGT. This CDR3 is CASRGGLSSYNEQFF. In nucleotides, the CDR3 is TGTGCCAGCAGGGGAGGCTTAAGCTCCTACAATGAGCAGTTCTTC.

V gene TRBV2 combines with J gene TRBJ2-7; 13 nucleotides agree with TRBD2. Germline loops: CDR1 SNHLY, CDR2 FYNNEI. The CDR3 has 15 residues. V lost 6 bases and J lost 3; bases outside the gene matches: 5. For the CDR3, the DNA is TGTGCCAGCAGCGGGACTAGCGGGGAACACTACGAGCAGTACTTC. Its protein is CASSGTSGEHYEQYF.

This sequence joins TRBV29-1 and TRBJ2-1, with TRBD1 matching 11 bases. Germline CDR1 is SQVTM and CDR2 is ANQGSEA. The CDR3 loop spans 15 amino acids. J gave up 0 bases and V 7 bases, and 5 bases lay outside the gene matches. CDR3 sequence: CSGGTGGYSYNEQFF. The CDR3 DNA reads as TGCAGCGGGGGGACAGGGGGATACTCCTACAATGAGCAGTTCTTC.

This clone was counted once. Written as DNA, the CDR3 is TGTGCCAGTAGACTTAGCGGGGGGGCCCTCCTTGAGCAGTTCTTC. Translation: CASRLSGGALLEQFF. The chain employs TRBV19 and TRBJ2-1; 11 bases fit TRBD2. Germline V gene sequence: CDR1 LNHDA, CDR2 SQIVND (reference sequence). CDR3 length: 15 residues. J lost 9 bases, V lost 6 bases, and 10 bases had no gene match.

V and J are TRBV20-1 and TRBJ2-1; a weak D match, TRBD2 (5 bases). The CDR3 runs to 10 residues. The V and J ends lost 8 bases and 4 bases respectively, with 6 bases between them. Germline V lookup: CDR1 DFQATT, CDR2 SNEGSKA (reference sequence). The CDR3 DNA follows: TGCAGTACGGGATACAATGAGCAGTTCTTC. Its translation is CSTGYNEQFF.

V usage is TRBV6-5 and J usage is TRBJ1-1; no clear D. V was pared by 2 bases and J by 6 bases, with 13 bases between. CDR3 length: 14 residues. Germline CDR1 MNHEY, CDR2 SVGAGI. As DNA, the CDR3 is TGTGCCAGCAGTTACCGGGTTCACGGGGCTGAAGCTTTCTTT. Translating it yields CASSYRVHGAEAFF.

The V and J genes are TRBV7-9 and TRBJ1-2; TRBD1 is a possible D gene (5 bases). The germline V gene has CDR1 SEHNR and CDR2 FQNEAQ (reference sequence). The V end lost 1 base, the J end lost 0 bases, and 15 bases lay between the germline ends. CDR3 length equals 17 residues. CDR3 sequence: CASSLGSWDGANYGYTF. The DNA for the CDR3 is TGTGCCAGCAGCTTAGGGTCTTGGGACGGAGCTAACTATGGCTACACCTTC.

The chain has TRBV5-6 and TRBJ2-1, with D unclear. The CDR3 sequence is 13 residues long. Deletions cut 1 base from V and 6 bases from J, with 8 bases between. Germline V gene sequence: CDR1 SGHDT, CDR2 YYEEEE. Here the CDR3 reads CASSLWQINEQFF. The CDR3 bases are TGTGCCAGCAGCTTGTGGCAGATCAATGAGCAGTTCTTC.